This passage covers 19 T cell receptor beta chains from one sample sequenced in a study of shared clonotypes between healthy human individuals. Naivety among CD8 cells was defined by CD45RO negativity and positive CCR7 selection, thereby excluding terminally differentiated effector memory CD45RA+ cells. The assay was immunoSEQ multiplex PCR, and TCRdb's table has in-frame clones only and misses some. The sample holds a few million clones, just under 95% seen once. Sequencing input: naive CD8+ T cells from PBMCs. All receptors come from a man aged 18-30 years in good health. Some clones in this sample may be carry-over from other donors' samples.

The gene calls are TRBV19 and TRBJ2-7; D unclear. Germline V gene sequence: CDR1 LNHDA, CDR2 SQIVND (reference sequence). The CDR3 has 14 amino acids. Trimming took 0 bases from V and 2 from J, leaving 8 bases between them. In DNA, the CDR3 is TGTGCCAGTAGTATAGATCTGACCACCTACGAGCAGTACTTC. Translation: CASSIDLTTYEQYF.

Here the CDR3 DNA reads TGTGCCAGCAGCGTGTTGGGAACCAAGACAGATACGCAGTATTTT. The encoded protein is CASSVLGTKTDTQYF. The chain recombines TRBV9 with TRBJ2-3; D gene uncertain. V lost 2 bases and J lost 3, with 13 bases in between. The CDR3 is 15 amino acids. Germline V CDR1 and CDR2: SGDLS, YYNGEE. The full variable domain, its missing parts supplied by reference TRBV9 and TRBJ2-3, is DSGVTQTPKHLITATGQRVTLRCSPRSGDLSVYWYQQSLDQGLQFLIQYYNGEERAKGNILERFSAQQFPDLHSELNLSSLELGDSALYFCASSVLGTKTDTQYFGPGTRLTVL.

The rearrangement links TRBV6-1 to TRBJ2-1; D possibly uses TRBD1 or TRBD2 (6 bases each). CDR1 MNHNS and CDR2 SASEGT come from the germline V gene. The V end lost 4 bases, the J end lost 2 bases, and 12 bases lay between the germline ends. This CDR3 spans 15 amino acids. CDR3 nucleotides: TGTGCCAGCAGTGTCCGAGGGGGGACCTACAATGAGCAGTTCTTC. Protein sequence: CASSVRGGTYNEQFF.

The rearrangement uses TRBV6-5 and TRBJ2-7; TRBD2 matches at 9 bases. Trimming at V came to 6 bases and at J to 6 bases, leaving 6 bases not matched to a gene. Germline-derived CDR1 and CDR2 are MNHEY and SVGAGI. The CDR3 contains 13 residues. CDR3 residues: CASSETSGSEQYF. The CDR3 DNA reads TGTGCCAGCAGCGAGACTAGCGGTAGCGAGCAGTACTTC.

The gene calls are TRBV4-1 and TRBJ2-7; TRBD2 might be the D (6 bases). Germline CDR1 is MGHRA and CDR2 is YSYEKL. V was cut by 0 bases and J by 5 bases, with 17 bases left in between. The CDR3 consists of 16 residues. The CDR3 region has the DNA TGCGCCAGCAGCCAAGATTGGCGGGGCCCAGTCGACGAGCAGTACTTC. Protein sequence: CASSQDWRGPVDEQYF.

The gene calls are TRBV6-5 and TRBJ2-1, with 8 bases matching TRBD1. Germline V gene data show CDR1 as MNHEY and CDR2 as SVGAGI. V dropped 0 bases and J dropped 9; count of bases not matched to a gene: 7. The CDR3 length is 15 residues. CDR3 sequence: CASSYSRQGTGEQFF. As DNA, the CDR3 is TGTGCCAGCAGTTACTCGCGACAGGGGACGGGTGAGCAGTTCTTC.

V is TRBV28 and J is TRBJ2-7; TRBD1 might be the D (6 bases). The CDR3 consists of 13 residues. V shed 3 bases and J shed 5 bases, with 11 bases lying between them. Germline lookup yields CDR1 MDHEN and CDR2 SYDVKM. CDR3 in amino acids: CASSFARGNEQYF. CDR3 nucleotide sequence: TGTGCCAGCAGTTTTGCCAGGGGCAACGAGCAGTACTTC.

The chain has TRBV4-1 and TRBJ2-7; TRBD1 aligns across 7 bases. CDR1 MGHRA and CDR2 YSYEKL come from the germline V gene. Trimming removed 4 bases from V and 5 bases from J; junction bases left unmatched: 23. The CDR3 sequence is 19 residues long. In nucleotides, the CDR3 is TGCGCCAGCAGCCTATTCCCCGCTCGGGACAGTCGGACGGTCCACGAGCAGTACTTC. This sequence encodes CASSLFPARDSRTVHEQYF.

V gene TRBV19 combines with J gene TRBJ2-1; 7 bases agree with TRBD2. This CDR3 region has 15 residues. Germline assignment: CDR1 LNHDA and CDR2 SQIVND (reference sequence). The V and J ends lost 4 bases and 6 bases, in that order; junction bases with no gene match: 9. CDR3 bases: TGTGCCAGTAGTAAGTGGGAGGGCAGTAGCAATGAGCAGTTCTTC. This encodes CASSKWEGSSNEQFF.

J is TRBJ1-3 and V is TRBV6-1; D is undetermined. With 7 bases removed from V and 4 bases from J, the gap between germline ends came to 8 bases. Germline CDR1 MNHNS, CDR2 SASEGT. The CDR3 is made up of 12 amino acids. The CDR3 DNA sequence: TGTGCCAGCATCGAACTGGGAAACACCATATATTTT. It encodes CASIELGNTIYF.

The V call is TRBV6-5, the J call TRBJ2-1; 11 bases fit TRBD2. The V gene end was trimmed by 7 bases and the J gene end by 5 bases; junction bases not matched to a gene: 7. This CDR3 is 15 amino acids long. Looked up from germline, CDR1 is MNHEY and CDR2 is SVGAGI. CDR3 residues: CASTMTSGNNNEQFF. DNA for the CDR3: TGTGCCAGCACCATGACTAGCGGGAATAACAATGAGCAGTTCTTC.

The DNA of the CDR3 is TGCGCCAGTTCTGGCAGACTGGAGAATGAGCAGTTCTTC. Amino acids: CASSGRLENEQFF. The J gene is TRBJ2-1, the V gene TRBV10-2; no firm D call. The CDR3 totals 13 residues. Germline CDR1 WSHSY, CDR2 SAAADI. The V end was cut by 9 bases, the J end by 7 bases, with 16 bases between.

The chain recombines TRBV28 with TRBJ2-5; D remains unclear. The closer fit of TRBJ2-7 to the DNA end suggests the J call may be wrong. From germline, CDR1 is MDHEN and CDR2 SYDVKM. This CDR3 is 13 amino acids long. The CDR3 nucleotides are TGTGCCAGCAGTTTGGGTACTCTCTACGAGCAGTACTTC. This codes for CASSLGTLYEQYF.

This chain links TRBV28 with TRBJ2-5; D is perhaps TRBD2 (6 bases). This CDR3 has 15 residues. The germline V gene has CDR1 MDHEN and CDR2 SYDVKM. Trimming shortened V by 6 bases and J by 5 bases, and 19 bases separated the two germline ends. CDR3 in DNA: TGTGCCAGCAGCTTTCCGGGAGTGGCCAGGGAGACCCAGTACTTC. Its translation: CASSFPGVARETQYF.

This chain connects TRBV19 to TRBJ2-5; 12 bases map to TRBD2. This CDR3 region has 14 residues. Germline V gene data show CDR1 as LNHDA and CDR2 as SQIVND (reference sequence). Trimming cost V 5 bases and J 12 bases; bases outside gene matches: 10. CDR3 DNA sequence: TGTGCCAGTAGTCTGACACTAGCGGGAGGACAGAAGTACTTC. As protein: CASSLTLAGGQKYF. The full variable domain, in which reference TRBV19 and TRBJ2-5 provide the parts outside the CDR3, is DGGITQSPKYLFRKEGQNVTLSCEQNLNHDAMYWYRQDPGQGLRLIYYSQIVNDFQKGDIAEGYSVSREKKESFPLTVTSAQKNPTAFYLCASSLTLAGGQKYFGPGTRLLVL.

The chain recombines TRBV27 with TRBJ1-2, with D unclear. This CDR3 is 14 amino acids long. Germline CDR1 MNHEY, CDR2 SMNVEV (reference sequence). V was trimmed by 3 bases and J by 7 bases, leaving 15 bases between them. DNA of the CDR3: TGTGCCAGCAGTTTCGACCCTAGGGCCGCTGGCTACACCTTC. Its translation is CASSFDPRAAGYTF.

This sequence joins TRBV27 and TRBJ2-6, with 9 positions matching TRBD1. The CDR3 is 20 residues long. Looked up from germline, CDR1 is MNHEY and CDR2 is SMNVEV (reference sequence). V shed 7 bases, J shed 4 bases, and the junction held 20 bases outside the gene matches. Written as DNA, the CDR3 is TGTGCCAGCACCACTGCCGACCTAACAGGGGGCGCTTCGGGGGCCAACGTCCTGACTTTC. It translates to CASTTADLTGGASGANVLTF. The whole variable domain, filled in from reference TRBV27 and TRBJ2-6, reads EAQVTQNPRYLITVTGKKLTVTCSQNMNHEYMSWYRQDPGLGLRQIYYSMNVEVTDKGDVPEGYKVSRKEKRNFPLILESPSPNQTSLYFCASTTADLTGGASGANVLTFGAGSRLTVL.

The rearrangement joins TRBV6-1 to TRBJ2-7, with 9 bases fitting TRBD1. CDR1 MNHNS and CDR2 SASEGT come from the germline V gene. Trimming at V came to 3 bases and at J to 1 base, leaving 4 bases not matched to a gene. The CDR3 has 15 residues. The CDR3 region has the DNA TGTGCCAGCAGTGACCGGGGACAGGGTTCCTACGAGCAGTACTTC. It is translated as CASSDRGQGSYEQYF.

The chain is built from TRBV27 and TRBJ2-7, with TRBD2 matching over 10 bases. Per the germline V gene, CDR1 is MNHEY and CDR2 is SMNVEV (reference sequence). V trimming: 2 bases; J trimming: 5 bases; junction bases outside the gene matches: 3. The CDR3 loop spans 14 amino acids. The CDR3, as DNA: TGTGCCAGCAGTTTAGCTAGCGGGAGAAACGAGCAGTACTTC. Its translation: CASSLASGRNEQYF.